What follows are 10 T cell receptor beta chains derived from one specimen sequenced in a study of T cell responses to AZD1222 COVID-19 vaccine. This table comes from immunoSEQ multiplex PCR, and its TCRdb copy is limited to in-frame clones, with some not included. The sample contains some 150,000 clones, approximately 93% of which appear only once. Sequenced here: peripheral blood, sampled on day 0 of AZD1222 vaccination. All receptors come from an adult in good health.

The rearrangement joins TRBV7-2 to TRBJ2-4, with D possibly TRBD1 on 5 matching bases. The CDR3 runs to 14 residues. V gave up 3 bases and J gave up 1 base, with 7 bases separating them. Germline-derived CDR1 and CDR2 are SGHTA and FQGNSA. The CDR3 here is CASSFRQAKNIQYF. CDR3 nucleotides: TGTGCCAGCAGCTTTAGACAGGCCAAAAACATTCAGTACTTC.

The sample holds one count of this clone. The chain links TRBV5-6 to TRBJ1-1; unclear D gene. The CDR3 has 13 residues. Trimming pared 4 bases from V and 1 base from J, leaving 8 bases between. CDR1 SGHDT and CDR2 YYEEEE come from the germline V gene. The DNA of the CDR3 is TGTGCCAGCAGCACGCCGACGAACACTGAAGCTTTCTTT. The encoded protein is CASSTPTNTEAFF.

This clone was picked up one time. The gene calls are TRBV6-6 and TRBJ2-3; TRBD2 agrees at 15 bases. J lost 3 bases, V lost 6 bases, and 13 bases had no gene match. Germline V lookup: CDR1 MNHNY, CDR2 SVGAGI (reference sequence). The CDR3 length is 19 residues. The CDR3 DNA follows: TGTGCCAGCAGCTCCCACCGGACTAGCGGGGGGGCGAGGACAGATACGCAGTATTTT. Protein: CASSSHRTSGGARTDTQYF.

The chain couples TRBV6-5 to TRBJ1-5; no clear D. The V gene's germline CDR1 is MNHEY and CDR2 SVGAGI. The CDR3 contains 16 residues. V lost 2 bases and J 0 bases, leaving 11 bases between the germline ends. The CDR3 protein is CASSYAGYYSNQPQHF. CDR3 DNA: TGTGCCAGCAGTTACGCCGGATATTATAGCAATCAGCCCCAGCATTTT.

This clone has only a few counts. J is TRBJ1-5 and V is TRBV6-5; D gene ambiguous. Trimming took off 4 bases at V and 4 bases at J, with 8 bases between the two ends. The CDR3 runs to 13 residues. Germline V CDR1 and CDR2: MNHEY, SVGAGI. CDR3 protein: CASSSQENQPQHF. Written as DNA, the CDR3 is TGTGCCAGCAGTTCCCAAGAAAATCAGCCCCAGCATTTT.

This clone was picked up one time. The chain couples TRBV27 to TRBJ1-5; 8 bases are a match to TRBD1. In germline, CDR1 is MNHEY, CDR2 SMNVEV (reference sequence). J gave up 5 bases and V 5 bases, and 5 bases lay outside the gene matches. The CDR3 has 14 residues. The CDR3 coding sequence is TGTGCCAGCAGTGTACGGGACAGGTATCAGCCCCAGCATTTT. Residues: CASSVRDRYQPQHF.

The chain carries TRBV4-1 and TRBJ2-3; possible D gene TRBD2, 6 bases. The ends were cut back, 4 bases at V and 0 bases at J, with 11 bases in the middle. This CDR3 has 15 amino acids. The V gene's germline CDR1 is MGHRA and CDR2 YSYEKL. CDR3 amino acids: CASSRVAVSTDTQYF. The CDR3 nucleotides read TGCGCCAGCAGCCGAGTAGCGGTTAGCACAGATACGCAGTATTTT.

The chain carries TRBV5-4 and TRBJ2-1, with D tentatively TRBD2 (5 bases). The CDR3 sequence is 15 residues long. In germline, CDR1 is SGHNT, CDR2 YYREEE (reference sequence). With 1 base removed from V and 3 bases from J, the gap between germline ends came to 11 bases. CDR3 nucleotide sequence: TGTGCCAGCAGCTTGACCAGCGGAGTCTACAATGAGCAGTTCTTC. It translates to CASSLTSGVYNEQFF.

The chain carries TRBV11-2 and TRBJ1-3, with D possibly TRBD1 on 5 matching bases. CDR3 length equals 15 residues. Germline V gene data show CDR1 as SGHAT and CDR2 as FQNNGV. Trimming stripped 6 bases from V and 1 base from J, with 13 bases between. The CDR3 sequence: CASRDGGGSGNTIYF. DNA of the CDR3: TGTGCCAGCAGGGACGGCGGGGGGTCTGGAAACACCATATATTTT.

This chain uses TRBV18 with TRBJ2-5; perhaps TRBD2 as D (6 bases). Germline loops: CDR1 KGHSH, CDR2 LQKENI. This CDR3 region has 14 residues. V lost 2 bases and J lost 3, with 10 bases in between. CDR3: CASSPLGGKETQYF. In nucleotides, the CDR3 is TGTGCCAGCTCACCATTAGGAGGGAAAGAGACCCAGTACTTC.